Listed below are T cell receptor beta chains from one sample, sequenced in a study of T-cell memory formation after mild COVID-19. TCRdb fed the 5' RACE reads into MiXCR, producing one record per CDR3 protein. The repertoire holds under 300,000 distinct CDR3 sequences, with 15% to 20% as singletons. The sample consisted of PBMCs or a T cell subset sorted from them (not recorded which). The receptors were sampled from a man younger than 35 who had mild COVID-19 (a few samples of this study predate the infection). Cell type and time point are not known. The CDR3 runs from the conserved cysteine through the conserved F or W. The D gene is left open where the match is weak. Only part of the rows carry a size: once, few, many, or a class if the clone is expanded.

j_gene: TRBJ2-5; d_gene: NA; len: 14; abundance: many; v_gene: TRBV15; CDR3aa: CATSRDLLRETQYF; CDR3nt: TGTGCCACCAGCCGGGACTTACTCCGGGAGACCCAGTACTTC
j_gene: TRBJ1-2; d_gene: NA; len: 15; abundance: NA; v_gene: TRBV2; CDR3aa: CASSAAQVLSSGYTF; CDR3nt: TGTGCCAGCAGTGCGGCGCAAGTTCTTTCCAGTGGCTACACCTTC
j_gene: TRBJ2-7; d_gene: TRBD1; len: 16; abundance: NA; v_gene: TRBV5-1; CDR3aa: CASSLVTLTGKDEQYF; CDR3nt: TGCGCCAGCAGCTTGGTGACCTTGACAGGGAAAGACGAGCAGTACTTC
j_gene: TRBJ2-1; d_gene: TRBD2; len: 16; abundance: NA; v_gene: TRBV5-1; CDR3aa: CASSLGLAGGGSEQFF; CDR3nt: TGCGCCAGCAGCCTTGGACTAGCGGGGGGAGGGAGTGAGCAGTTCTTC
j_gene: TRBJ1-2; d_gene: NA; len: 14; abundance: many; v_gene: TRBV28; CDR3aa: CASSQGGAYYGYTF; CDR3nt: TGTGCCAGCAGTCAAGGAGGGGCATACTATGGCTACACCTTC
j_gene: TRBJ2-5; d_gene: NA; len: 13; abundance: NA; v_gene: TRBV5-1; CDR3aa: CASNKDSQETQCF; CDR3nt: TGCGCCAGCAACAAGGACAGTCAAGAGACCCAGTGCTTC
j_gene: TRBJ2-5; d_gene: TRBD2; len: 15; abundance: few; v_gene: TRBV7-9; CDR3aa: CASSTGLAGGETQYF; CDR3nt: TGTGCCAGCAGCACCGGACTAGCGGGGGGAGAGACCCAGTACTTC
j_gene: TRBJ2-6; d_gene: TRBD1; len: 18; abundance: NA; v_gene: TRBV11-2; CDR3aa: CASSPITGGAGGANVLTF; CDR3nt: TGTGCCAGCAGCCCGATCACAGGGGGAGCTGGAGGGGCCAACGTCCTGACTTTC
j_gene: TRBJ1-6; d_gene: NA; len: 15; abundance: NA; v_gene: TRBV6-6; CDR3aa: CASSTPTGSNSPLHF; CDR3nt: TGTGCCAGCAGTACCCCAACAGGGAGCAATTCACCCCTCCACTTT
j_gene: TRBJ2-5; d_gene: TRBD2; len: 16; abundance: NA; v_gene: TRBV6-6; CDR3aa: CASSYSTSGGAKTQYF; CDR3nt: TGTGCCAGCAGTTACTCGACTAGCGGGGGGGCAAAGACCCAGTACTTC
j_gene: TRBJ2-2; d_gene: NA; len: 13; abundance: few; v_gene: TRBV28; CDR3aa: CASSLPSIGELFF; CDR3nt: TGTGCCAGCAGTTTACCTAGCATCGGGGAGCTGTTTTTT
j_gene: TRBJ1-2; d_gene: NA; len: 12; abundance: NA; v_gene: TRBV12-3/TRBV12-4; CDR3aa: CASTPGSYGYTF; CDR3nt: TGTGCCAGCACCCCCGGGTCCTATGGCTACACCTTC
j_gene: TRBJ2-7; d_gene: NA; len: 15; abundance: few; v_gene: TRBV4-3; CDR3aa: CASSQDSGRAYEQYF; CDR3nt: TGCGCCAGCAGCCAAGATTCAGGCAGGGCCTACGAGCAGTACTTC
j_gene: TRBJ1-5; d_gene: NA; len: 13; abundance: NA; v_gene: TRBV12-3/TRBV12-4; CDR3aa: CASSFGGEQPQHF; CDR3nt: TGTGCCAGCAGTTTTGGCGGGGAACAGCCCCAGCATTTT
j_gene: TRBJ2-5; d_gene: TRBD2; len: 16; abundance: few; v_gene: TRBV20-1; CDR3aa: CSARGRLAIYQETQYF; CDR3nt: TGCAGTGCTAGAGGAAGACTAGCGATATATCAAGAGACCCAGTACTTC
j_gene: TRBJ2-4; d_gene: TRBD1; len: 15; abundance: NA; v_gene: TRBV7-9; CDR3aa: CASSRLTGTKNIQYF; CDR3nt: TGTGCCAGCAGCCGTCTGACAGGGACCAAAAACATTCAGTACTTC
j_gene: TRBJ1-2; d_gene: NA; len: 16; abundance: NA; v_gene: TRBV4-3; CDR3aa: CASSQDWRQRARGYTF; CDR3nt: TGCGCCAGCAGCCAAGATTGGAGACAAAGGGCCAGGGGCTACACCTTC
j_gene: TRBJ2-7; d_gene: NA; len: 19; abundance: NA; v_gene: TRBV2; CDR3aa: CASSEGARLGLRSSYEQYF; CDR3nt: TGTGCCAGCAGTGAAGGCGCGCGGTTGGGCCTAAGGAGCTCCTACGAGCAGTACTTC
j_gene: TRBJ1-2; d_gene: NA; len: 15; abundance: few; v_gene: TRBV7-2; CDR3aa: CASSFGRRVNYGYTF; CDR3nt: TGTGCCAGCAGCTTCGGACGGCGGGTTAACTATGGCTACACCTTC
j_gene: TRBJ2-3; d_gene: TRBD1; len: 14; abundance: few; v_gene: TRBV6-5; CDR3aa: CASRRDRSTDTQYF; CDR3nt: TGTGCCAGCAGGAGGGACAGAAGCACAGATACGCAGTATTTT
j_gene: TRBJ1-1; d_gene: NA; len: 14; abundance: NA; v_gene: TRBV20-1; CDR3aa: CSARGPGPITEAFF; CDR3nt: TGCAGTGCTAGAGGACCGGGACCAATCACTGAAGCTTTCTTT
j_gene: TRBJ2-3; d_gene: NA; len: 15; abundance: NA; v_gene: TRBV3-1; CDR3aa: CASSPRTGTIDTQYF; CDR3nt: TGTGCCAGCAGCCCCCGGACAGGGACTATCGATACGCAGTATTTT
j_gene: TRBJ1-2; d_gene: TRBD1; len: 16; abundance: NA; v_gene: TRBV9; CDR3aa: CASSVGPGQGGYGYTF; CDR3nt: TGTGCCAGCAGCGTTGGACCGGGACAGGGTGGCTATGGCTACACCTTC
j_gene: TRBJ1-2; d_gene: TRBD1; len: 15; abundance: few; v_gene: TRBV7-2; CDR3aa: CASSSDRVVFYGYTF; CDR3nt: TGTGCCAGCAGCTCCGACAGGGTGGTTTTTTATGGCTACACCTTC
j_gene: TRBJ1-2; d_gene: NA; len: 16; abundance: few; v_gene: TRBV4-3; CDR3aa: CASSPGQTTANYGYTF; CDR3nt: TGCGCCAGCAGCCCCGGACAGACGACCGCTAACTATGGCTACACCTTC
j_gene: TRBJ2-3; d_gene: TRBD2; len: 16; abundance: few; v_gene: TRBV5-1; CDR3aa: CASSFGLAATRDTQYF; CDR3nt: TGCGCCAGCAGCTTTGGACTAGCGGCGACAAGGGATACGCAGTATTTT
j_gene: TRBJ1-5; d_gene: NA; len: 13; abundance: many; v_gene: TRBV7-2; CDR3aa: CASSWGFNQPQHF; CDR3nt: TGTGCCAGCAGCTGGGGGTTCAATCAGCCCCAGCATTTT
j_gene: TRBJ2-3; d_gene: NA; len: 17; abundance: many; v_gene: TRBV12-3/TRBV12-4; CDR3aa: CASRPRRRSPSTDTQYF; CDR3nt: TGTGCCAGCAGACCAAGGCGGCGGTCACCTAGCACAGATACGCAGTATTTT
j_gene: TRBJ2-7; d_gene: TRBD1; len: 14; abundance: few; v_gene: TRBV29-1; CDR3aa: CSVEDNRGLGEQYF; CDR3nt: TGCAGCGTTGAAGACAACAGGGGGCTGGGTGAGCAGTACTTC
j_gene: TRBJ2-1; d_gene: TRBD2; len: 15; abundance: NA; v_gene: TRBV5-1; CDR3aa: CASSRGGPRGDEQFF; CDR3nt: TGCGCCAGCAGCCGAGGCGGGCCTCGGGGGGATGAGCAGTTCTTC
j_gene: TRBJ2-7; d_gene: TRBD1; len: 13; abundance: few; v_gene: TRBV4-3; CDR3aa: CASSPISGGEQYF; CDR3nt: TGCGCCAGCAGCCCGATCTCAGGGGGCGAGCAGTACTTC
j_gene: TRBJ2-3; d_gene: NA; len: 13; abundance: many; v_gene: TRBV24-1; CDR3aa: CATSEGSTDTQYF; CDR3nt: TGTGCCACCAGTGAGGGGAGCACAGATACGCAGTATTTT
j_gene: TRBJ2-2; d_gene: NA; len: 13; abundance: NA; v_gene: TRBV5-1; CDR3aa: CASTDRGAGELFF; CDR3nt: TGCGCCAGCACCGACCGGGGTGCCGGGGAGCTGTTTTTT
j_gene: TRBJ2-5; d_gene: NA; len: 11; abundance: NA; v_gene: TRBV5-1; CDR3aa: CASSLTETKYF; CDR3nt: TGCGCCAGCAGCTTGACGGAGACCAAGTACTTC
j_gene: TRBJ2-5; d_gene: NA; len: 15; abundance: many; v_gene: TRBV29-1; CDR3aa: CSVGVGGPYQETQYF; CDR3nt: TGCAGCGTTGGGGTAGGGGGGCCGTACCAAGAGACCCAGTACTTC
j_gene: TRBJ2-3; d_gene: TRBD2; len: 12; abundance: few; v_gene: TRBV4-3; CDR3aa: CAGERGPDTQYF; CDR3nt: TGCGCAGGGGAGCGGGGCCCAGATACGCAGTATTTT
j_gene: TRBJ1-4; d_gene: NA; len: 16; abundance: NA; v_gene: TRBV5-1; CDR3aa: CASSREGSPTNEKLFF; CDR3nt: TGCGCCAGCAGCCGGGAGGGCAGCCCAACTAATGAAAAACTGTTTTTT
j_gene: TRBJ1-3; d_gene: NA; len: 19; abundance: NA; v_gene: TRBV7-2; CDR3aa: CASSLRDRGLLPSGNTIYF; CDR3nt: TGTGCCAGCAGCTTACGGGATCGGGGGCTCCTTCCTTCAGGAAACACCATATATTTT
j_gene: TRBJ2-5; d_gene: NA; len: 14; abundance: NA; v_gene: TRBV19; CDR3aa: CASKRDIGKETQYF; CDR3nt: TGTGCCAGTAAACGGGACATCGGAAAAGAGACCCAGTACTTC
j_gene: TRBJ2-5; d_gene: TRBD2; len: 16; abundance: NA; v_gene: TRBV5-6; CDR3aa: CASSLNGGEGQETQYF; CDR3nt: TGTGCCAGCAGCTTGAACGGCGGGGAGGGGCAAGAGACCCAGTACTTC
j_gene: TRBJ1-1; d_gene: NA; len: 16; abundance: NA; v_gene: TRBV7-9; CDR3aa: CASSSPEGGLETEAFF; CDR3nt: TGTGCCAGCAGCTCCCCTGAGGGAGGACTTGAAACTGAAGCTTTCTTT
j_gene: TRBJ1-5; d_gene: NA; len: 13; abundance: few; v_gene: TRBV7-6; CDR3aa: CASSLVQDQPQHF; CDR3nt: TGTGCCAGCAGCTTAGTTCAGGATCAGCCCCAGCATTTT
j_gene: TRBJ2-1; d_gene: NA; len: 15; abundance: many; v_gene: TRBV5-1; CDR3aa: CASSLSGGPSNEQFF; CDR3nt: TGCGCCAGCAGCTTGTCGGGGGGCCCTAGCAATGAGCAGTTCTTC
j_gene: TRBJ2-2; d_gene: NA; len: 14; abundance: NA; v_gene: TRBV11-2; CDR3aa: CASSTSRGTGELFF; CDR3nt: TGTGCCAGCAGCACCTCGAGGGGCACCGGGGAGCTGTTTTTT
j_gene: TRBJ1-1; d_gene: NA; len: 14; abundance: many; v_gene: TRBV12-3/TRBV12-4; CDR3aa: CASRVSGSNTEAFF; CDR3nt: TGTGCCAGCAGGGTGTCGGGATCGAACACTGAAGCTTTCTTT
j_gene: TRBJ2-1; d_gene: TRBD1; len: 16; abundance: few; v_gene: TRBV6-5; CDR3aa: CASSYSGTVIYNEQFF; CDR3nt: TGTGCCAGCAGTTACTCGGGGACAGTTATCTACAATGAGCAGTTCTTC
j_gene: TRBJ2-3; d_gene: NA; len: 15; abundance: NA; v_gene: TRBV7-2; CDR3aa: CASSPLGGGADTQYF; CDR3nt: TGTGCCAGCAGCCCCTTGGGGGGGGGCGCGGATACGCAGTATTTT
j_gene: TRBJ2-5; d_gene: NA; len: 18; abundance: NA; v_gene: TRBV5-6; CDR3aa: CASSLAMVRGSGLETQYF; CDR3nt: TGTGCCAGCAGCTTGGCGATGGTTAGGGGATCGGGTCTGGAGACCCAGTACTTC
j_gene: TRBJ2-1; d_gene: NA; len: 13; abundance: NA; v_gene: TRBV9; CDR3aa: CASSVYWQNEQFF; CDR3nt: TGTGCCAGCAGCGTTTATTGGCAGAATGAGCAGTTCTTC